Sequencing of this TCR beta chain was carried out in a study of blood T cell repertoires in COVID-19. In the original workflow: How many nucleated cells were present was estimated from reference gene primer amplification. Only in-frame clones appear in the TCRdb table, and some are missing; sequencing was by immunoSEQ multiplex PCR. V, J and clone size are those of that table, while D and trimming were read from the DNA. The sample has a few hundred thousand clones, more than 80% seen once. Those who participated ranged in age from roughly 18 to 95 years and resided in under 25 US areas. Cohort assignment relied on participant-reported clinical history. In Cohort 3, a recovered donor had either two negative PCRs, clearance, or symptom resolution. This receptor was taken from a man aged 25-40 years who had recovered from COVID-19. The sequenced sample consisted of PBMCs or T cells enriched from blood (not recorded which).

CDR3 region: CASSDGRGSTDTQYF. The DNA of the CDR3 is TGTGCCAGCAGTGACGGGCGGGGAAGCACAGATACGCAGTATTTT. This chain joins TRBV6-4 and TRBJ2-3, with D maybe TRBD2 (6 bases). Trimming removed 2 bases from V and 0 bases from J, with 9 bases in between. CDR3 length: 15 residues. Germline CDR1 and CDR2: MRHNA and SNTAGT.